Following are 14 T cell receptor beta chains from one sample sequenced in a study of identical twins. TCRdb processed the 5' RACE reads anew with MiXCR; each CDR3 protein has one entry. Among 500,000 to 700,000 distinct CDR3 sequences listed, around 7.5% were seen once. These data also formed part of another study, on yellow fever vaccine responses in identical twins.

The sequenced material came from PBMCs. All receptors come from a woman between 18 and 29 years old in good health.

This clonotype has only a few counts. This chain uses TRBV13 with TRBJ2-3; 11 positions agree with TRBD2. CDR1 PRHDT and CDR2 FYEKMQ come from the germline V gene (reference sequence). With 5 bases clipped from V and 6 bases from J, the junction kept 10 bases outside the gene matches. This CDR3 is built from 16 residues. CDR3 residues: CASSTSTSGERDTQYF. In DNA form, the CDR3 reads TGTGCCAGCAGCACCTCGACTAGCGGGGAGAGGGATACGCAGTATTTT.

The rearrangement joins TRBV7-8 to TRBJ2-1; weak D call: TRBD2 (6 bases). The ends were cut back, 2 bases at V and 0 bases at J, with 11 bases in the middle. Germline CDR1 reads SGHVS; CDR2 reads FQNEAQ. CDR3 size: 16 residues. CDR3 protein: CASSLRRGFSYNEQFF. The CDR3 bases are TGTGCCAGCAGCTTAAGGCGGGGCTTCTCCTACAATGAGCAGTTCTTC.

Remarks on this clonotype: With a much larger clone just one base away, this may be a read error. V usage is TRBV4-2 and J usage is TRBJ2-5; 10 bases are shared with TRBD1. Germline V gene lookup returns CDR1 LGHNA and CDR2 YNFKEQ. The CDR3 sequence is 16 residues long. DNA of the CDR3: TGTGCCAGGAGCCAGAGAGGACAGGGGGATTGGGAGACCCAGTACTTC. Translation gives CARSQRGQGDWETQYF.

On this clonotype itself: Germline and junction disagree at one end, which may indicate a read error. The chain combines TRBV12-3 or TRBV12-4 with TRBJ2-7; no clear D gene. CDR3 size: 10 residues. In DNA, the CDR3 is TGTGCCAGCAGCCTGATGACCCCCGTCTTC. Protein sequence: CASSLMTPVF.

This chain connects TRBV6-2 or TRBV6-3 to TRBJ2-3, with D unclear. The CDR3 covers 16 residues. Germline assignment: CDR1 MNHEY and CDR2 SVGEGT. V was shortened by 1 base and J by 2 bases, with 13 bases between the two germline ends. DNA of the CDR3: TGTGCCAGCAGTTACTTACTCCCCGGATTCACAGATACGCAGTATTTT. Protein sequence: CASSYLLPGFTDTQYF.

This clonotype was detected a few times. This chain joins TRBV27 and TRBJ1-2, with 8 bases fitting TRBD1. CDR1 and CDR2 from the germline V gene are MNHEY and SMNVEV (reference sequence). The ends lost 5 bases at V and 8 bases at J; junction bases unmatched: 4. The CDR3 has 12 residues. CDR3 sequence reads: CASSPGQGGYTF. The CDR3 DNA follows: TGTGCCAGCAGTCCTGGACAGGGAGGCTACACCTTC.

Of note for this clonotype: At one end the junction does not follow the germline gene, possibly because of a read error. CDR3 in DNA: TGCGCCAGCAGCCCTGGGATTAATGGAAAACTGTTTTTT. It encodes CASSPGINGKLFF. The V and J genes are TRBV5-1 and TRBJ1-4; D remains ambiguous. Germline CDR1 reads SGHRS; CDR2 reads YFSETQ. The CDR3 spans 13 residues.

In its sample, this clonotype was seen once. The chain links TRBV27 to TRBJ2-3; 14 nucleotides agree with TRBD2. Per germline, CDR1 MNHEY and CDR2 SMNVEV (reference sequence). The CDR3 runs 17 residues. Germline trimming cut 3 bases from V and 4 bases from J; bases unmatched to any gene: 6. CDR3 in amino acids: CASSLRGLAGGSDTQYF. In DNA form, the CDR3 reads TGTGCCAGCAGTTTGAGAGGACTAGCGGGAGGTTCAGATACGCAGTATTTT.

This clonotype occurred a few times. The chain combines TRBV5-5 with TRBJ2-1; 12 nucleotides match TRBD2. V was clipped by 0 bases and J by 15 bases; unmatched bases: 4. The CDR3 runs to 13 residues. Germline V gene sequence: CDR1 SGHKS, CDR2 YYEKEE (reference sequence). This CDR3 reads CASSLEGLAGLFF. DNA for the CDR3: TGTGCCAGCAGCTTGGAAGGACTAGCGGGACTGTTCTTC.

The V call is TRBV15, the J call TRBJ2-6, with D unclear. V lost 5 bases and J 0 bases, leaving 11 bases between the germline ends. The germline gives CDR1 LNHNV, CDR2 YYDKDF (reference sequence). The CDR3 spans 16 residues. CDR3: CATSFLGSSGANVLTF. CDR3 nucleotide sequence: TGTGCCACCAGCTTTTTAGGTAGCTCTGGGGCCAACGTCCTGACTTTC.

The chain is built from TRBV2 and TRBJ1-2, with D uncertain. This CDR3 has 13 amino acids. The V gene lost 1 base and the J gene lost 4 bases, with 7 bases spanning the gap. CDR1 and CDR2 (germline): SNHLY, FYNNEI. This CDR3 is CASSEGARYGYTF. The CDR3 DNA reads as TGTGCCAGCAGTGAAGGGGCACGCTATGGCTACACCTTC.

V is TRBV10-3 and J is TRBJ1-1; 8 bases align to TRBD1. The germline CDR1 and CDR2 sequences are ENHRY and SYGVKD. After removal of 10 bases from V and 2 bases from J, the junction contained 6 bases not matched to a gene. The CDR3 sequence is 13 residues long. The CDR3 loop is CATRQGINTEAFF. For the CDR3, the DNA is TGTGCCACCAGACAGGGGATAAACACTGAAGCTTTCTTT.

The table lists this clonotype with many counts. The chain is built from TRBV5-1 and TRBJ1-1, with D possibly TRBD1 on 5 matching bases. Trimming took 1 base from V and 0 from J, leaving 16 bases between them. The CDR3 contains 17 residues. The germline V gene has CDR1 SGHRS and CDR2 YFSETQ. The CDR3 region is CASSLYGQGAMNTEAFF. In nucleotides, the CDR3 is TGCGCCAGCAGCTTGTATGGGCAGGGAGCCATGAACACTGAAGCTTTCTTT.

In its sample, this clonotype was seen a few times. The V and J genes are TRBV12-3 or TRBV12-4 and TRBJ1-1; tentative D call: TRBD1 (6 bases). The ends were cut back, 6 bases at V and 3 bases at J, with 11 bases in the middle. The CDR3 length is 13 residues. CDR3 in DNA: TGTGCCAGCAGCGGGACACCTTACACTGAAGCTTTCTTT. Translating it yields CASSGTPYTEAFF.